Shown below are 17 T cell receptor beta chains from a single sample sequenced in a study of cytomegalovirus exposure and HLA in healthy donors. It was with 60 Vbeta and 13 Jbeta primers that the PCR ran. Method: immunoSEQ multiplex PCR; TCRdb's copy keeps in-frame clones and lacks some. The table records about 160,000 clones, around 84% of them present only once. Source material: PBMCs. The origin of the receptors is a man aged 18 to 30 in good health and CMV-seropositive.

Notes on this clone: Mismatch with germline at one junction end may stem from a read error. The CDR3 reads CASSPSPDRFYF. The CDR3 DNA reads as TGTGCCAGCAGTCCCTCTCCGGACAGATTTTACTTC. The rearrangement joins TRBV6-4 to TRBJ1-2; D is perhaps TRBD1 (6 bases). The CDR3 sequence is 12 residues long. CDR1 and CDR2 from the germline V gene are MRHNA and SNTAGT.

The V and J genes are TRBV25-1 and TRBJ1-2; maybe TRBD1 (6 bases). Germline assignment: CDR1 MGHDK and CDR2 SYGVNS. CDR3 size: 14 residues. The ends were cut back, 1 base at V and 4 bases at J, with 10 bases in the middle. CDR3 sequence (DNA): TGTGCCAGCAGTGAATTAGGGGGAACCTATGGCTACACCTTC. It is translated as CASSELGGTYGYTF.

CDR3 sequence reads: CASSYWAGMNTGELFF. The DNA for the CDR3 is TGTGCCAGCAGCTACTGGGCAGGGATGAACACCGGGGAGCTGTTTTTT. The rearrangement uses TRBV7-2 and TRBJ2-2, with D perhaps matching TRBD1 (5 bases). This CDR3 spans 16 amino acids. CDR1 SGHTA and CDR2 FQGNSA come from the germline V gene. V was shortened by 4 bases and J by 1 base, with 13 bases between the two germline ends.

V gene TRBV6-1 combines with J gene TRBJ2-7; D ambiguous. Germline CDR1 MNHNS, CDR2 SASEGT. The CDR3 is 12 residues long. Trimming stripped 6 bases from V and 3 bases from J, with 9 bases between. This chain's CDR3 is CASSEAVYEQYF. Written as DNA, the CDR3 is TGTGCCAGCAGCGAGGCCGTCTACGAGCAGTACTTC.

This clone showed up just once. This sequence joins TRBV4-3 and TRBJ2-7; tentatively, D is TRBD1 (6 bases). CDR3 length: 15 amino acids. V shed 4 bases and J shed 2 bases, with 15 bases lying between them. From germline, CDR1 is LGHNA and CDR2 YSLEER. The CDR3 loop reads CASSLETGQPYEQYF. CDR3 sequence (DNA): TGCGCCAGCAGCCTGGAGACCGGACAGCCCTACGAGCAGTACTTC.

CDR3: CASSLEMGKGAHEQYF. The CDR3 nucleotides read TGCGCCAGCAGCTTGGAAATGGGAAAAGGGGCCCACGAGCAGTACTTC. The J gene is TRBJ2-5, the V gene TRBV5-1; tentatively, D is TRBD1 (5 bases). Gene TRBJ2-7 matches the end of the DNA better, so the J call may be wrong. Germline CDR1 reads SGHRS; CDR2 reads YFSETQ. CDR3 length: 16 residues.

The J gene is TRBJ2-4, the V gene TRBV7-8; D is possibly TRBD2 (7 bases). This CDR3 has 17 amino acids. Deletions cut 5 bases from V and 6 bases from J, with 23 bases between. Germline loops: CDR1 SGHVS, CDR2 FQNEAQ. As DNA, the CDR3 is TGTGCCAGCAGCCCTGAGGGGGGGGTCCAGCACCTAAACATTCAGTACTTC. Residues: CASSPEGGVQHLNIQYF.

The chain joins TRBV11-3 to TRBJ2-3, with D tentatively TRBD1 (6 bases). The CDR3 spans 13 residues. From germline, CDR1 is SGHNT and CDR2 YENEEA. Trimming left V 8 bases short and J 1 base short, with 10 bases between. CDR3 coding DNA: TGTGCCAGCTCGGGACAAGGCACAGATACGCAGTATTTT. Encoded protein: CASSGQGTDTQYF.

V and J are TRBV7-3 and TRBJ2-7, with D possibly TRBD2 on 6 matching bases. The CDR3 is made up of 13 amino acids. V was cut by 5 bases and J by 9 bases, with 17 bases left in between. Germline V gene lookup returns CDR1 SGHTA and CDR2 FQGTGA. CDR3 in amino acids: CASSPSGVGGQYF. In DNA form, the CDR3 reads TGTGCCAGCAGCCCGTCGGGGGTGGGAGGGCAGTACTTC.

The genes are TRBV9 and TRBJ2-2, with no clear D. The CDR3 is 15 residues long. Looked up from germline, CDR1 is SGDLS and CDR2 is YYNGEE. Trimming shortened V by 0 bases and J by 5 bases, and 11 bases separated the two germline ends. The CDR3, as DNA: TGTGCCAGCAGCGTAGAAGCCGATAAAACCGGGGAGCTGTTTTTT. Translation: CASSVEADKTGELFF.

For this clone: Additional DNA sequences in this sample encode the identical CDR3. The chain joins TRBV2 to TRBJ2-5, with a tentative D call TRBD2 (6 bases). V shed 1 base and J shed 5 bases, with 8 bases lying between them. Per germline, CDR1 SNHLY and CDR2 FYNNEI. There are 13 residues in the CDR3. CDR3 DNA: TGTGCCAGCAGTGAAGGGGGGGTTGAGACCCAGTACTTC. Its protein is CASSEGGVETQYF.

This rearrangement joins TRBV7-2 to TRBJ2-7; TRBD2 matches at 7 bases. V shed 3 bases, J shed 4 bases, and the junction held 6 bases outside the gene matches. The length of the CDR3 is 14 residues. Germline values: CDR1 SGHTA, CDR2 FQGNSA. CDR3 amino acids: CASSFDGLGYEQYF. The DNA for the CDR3 is TGTGCCAGCAGCTTCGACGGACTAGGGTACGAGCAGTACTTC.

The V gene is TRBV7-8, the J gene TRBJ1-1; 11 bases map to TRBD1. This CDR3 has 17 residues. Germline values: CDR1 SGHVS, CDR2 FQNEAQ. The junction had 5 bases not matched to a gene; V was cut back by 0 bases and J by 2 bases. Written as DNA, the CDR3 is TGTGCCAGCAGCTTAGCGAGGACAGGGGGCGCAAACACTGAAGCTTTCTTT. It codes for CASSLARTGGANTEAFF.

In DNA, the CDR3 is TGTGCCAGCTCACCCATGAATACAGGGTTGGATTCACCCCTCCACTTT. It is translated as CASSPMNTGLDSPLHF. The chain has TRBV18 and TRBJ1-6; D is possibly TRBD1 (6 bases). The CDR3 extends over 16 amino acids. The germline V gene has CDR1 KGHSH and CDR2 LQKENI. V dropped 3 bases and J dropped 8 bases, with 17 bases sitting between them. Using reference TRBV18 and TRBJ1-6 for the parts outside the CDR3, the full variable domain is NAGVMQNPRHLVRRRGQEARLRCSPMKGHSHVYWYRQLPEEGLKFMVYLQKENIIDESGMPKERFSAEFPKEGPSILRIQQVVRGDSAAYFCASSPMNTGLDSPLHFGNGTRLTVT.

The chain carries TRBV6-5 and TRBJ2-1, with a weak D call TRBD2 (7 bases). The length of the CDR3 is 14 residues. CDR1 and CDR2 (germline): MNHEY, SVGAGI. Trimming left V 3 bases short and J 8 bases short, with 14 bases between. In DNA, the CDR3 is TGTGCCAGCAGTTATCAAGGGGGGGGCCATGAGCAGTTCTTC. Translating gives CASSYQGGGHEQFF.

V and J are TRBV6-6 and TRBJ1-1; D is possibly TRBD1 (6 bases). The ends were cut back, 6 bases at V and 6 bases at J, with 17 bases in the middle. The CDR3 runs to 14 residues. Germline CDR1 and CDR2: MNHNY and SVGAGI (reference sequence). CDR3 coding DNA: TGTGCCAGCAGACGATACAGGGAATTTGCTGAAGCTTTCTTT. Encoded protein: CASRRYREFAEAFF.

The chain joins TRBV12-2 to TRBJ1-4; the DNA was not used to check the table's D call, TRBD1. TRBV12-2 is marked as a pseudogene. CDR3 length: 18 amino acids. The DNA for the CDR3 is TGTGCAAGTCGCCTCCCCGCGGCGGGACAGGAGGCTAATGAAAAACTGTTTTTT. As protein: CASRLPAAGQEANEKLFF.